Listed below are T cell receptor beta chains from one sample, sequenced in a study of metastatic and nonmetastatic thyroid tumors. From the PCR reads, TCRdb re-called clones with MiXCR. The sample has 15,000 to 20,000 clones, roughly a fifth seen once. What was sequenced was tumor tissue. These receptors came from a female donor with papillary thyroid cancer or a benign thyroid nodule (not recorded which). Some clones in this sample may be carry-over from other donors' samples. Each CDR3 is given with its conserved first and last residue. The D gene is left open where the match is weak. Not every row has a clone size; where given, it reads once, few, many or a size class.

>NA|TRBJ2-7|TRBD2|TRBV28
TGTGCCAGCAGTTTATCGGGAGGGGTTTTGGGCGAGCAGTACTTC
CASSLSGGVLGEQYF
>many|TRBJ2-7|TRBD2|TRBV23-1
TGCGCCAGCAGGTCAAAAAATTCTAGCGGGACGGTCCTAATTAATTGGTACGAGCAGTACTTC
CASRSKNSSGTVLINWYEQYF
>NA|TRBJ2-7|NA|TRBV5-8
TGTGCCAGCAGCTCCCTCGGGCAGTACTTC
CASSSLGQYF
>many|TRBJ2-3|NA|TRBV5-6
TGTGCCAGCAGCTTGTTGTTCCGTACAGATACGCAGTATTTT
CASSLLFRTDTQYF
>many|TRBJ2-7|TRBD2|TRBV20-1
TGCAGTGCTAGAAGGACTAGCGAGTACTACGAGCAGTACTTC
CSARRTSEYYEQYF
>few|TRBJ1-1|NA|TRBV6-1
TGTGCCAGCAGCAAGAGGGGTGCTGAAGCTTTCTTT
CASSKRGAEAFF
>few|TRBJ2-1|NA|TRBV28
TGTGCCAGCAGTCCGTCCAGGTACAATGAGCAGTTCTTC
CASSPSRYNEQFF
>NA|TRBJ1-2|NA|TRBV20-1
TGCAGTGCTAGACCCTTTGGGCATGGCTACACCTTC
CSARPFGHGYTF
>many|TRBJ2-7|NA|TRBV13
TGTGCCAGCAGCCAGCACGTTTTTAGCGGTGCCTCCTACGAGCAGTACTTC
CASSQHVFSGASYEQYF
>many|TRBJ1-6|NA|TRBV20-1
TGCAGTGCTAGAGATGGTTATTCACCCCTCCACTTT
CSARDGYSPLHF
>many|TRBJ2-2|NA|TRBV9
TGTGCCAGCAGCGCCTCATTGCGGTGGGAAACCGGGGAGCTGTTTTTT
CASSASLRWETGELFF
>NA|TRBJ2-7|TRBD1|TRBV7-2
TGTGCCAGCAGTTCCGGGACAGGGCTTTACGAGCAGTACTTC
CASSSGTGLYEQYF
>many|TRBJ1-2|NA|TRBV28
TGTGCCAGCATTTCTACAGGCCTGAACTATGGCTACACCTTC
CASISTGLNYGYTF
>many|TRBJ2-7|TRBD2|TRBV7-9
TGTGCCAGCAGCTTTGGGACTAGCGGGAGGTCCAGCTCCTACGAGCAGTACTTC
CASSFGTSGRSSSYEQYF
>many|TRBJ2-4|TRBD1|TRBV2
TGTGCCAGCACATCCGGGACAGTAGCCAAAAACATTCAGTACTTC
CASTSGTVAKNIQYF
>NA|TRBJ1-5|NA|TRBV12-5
TGTGCTAGTGGTTTTGGGGACAATCAGCCCCAGCATTTT
CASGFGDNQPQHF
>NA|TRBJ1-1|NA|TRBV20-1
TGCAGTGCTAGTCAAGGGGCGAACACTGAAGCTTTCTTT
CSASQGANTEAFF
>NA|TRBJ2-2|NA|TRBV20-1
TGCAGTGCTAGTTCCCGAGCGACCGGGGAGCTGTTTTTT
CSASSRATGELFF
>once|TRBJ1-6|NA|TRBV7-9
TGTGCCAGCAGGTCGACAGGCCAAGGTTCACCCCTCCACTTT
CASRSTGQGSPLHF
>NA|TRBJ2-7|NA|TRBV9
TGTGCCAGCAGCGGAGAAGGGAACGAGCAGTACTTC
CASSGEGNEQYF
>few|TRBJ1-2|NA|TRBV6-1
TGTGCCAGCGCCCCGGGGAGTAGGGATGGCTACACCTTC
CASAPGSRDGYTF
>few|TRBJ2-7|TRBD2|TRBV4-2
TGTGCCAACAGCCAAGGAGCGGGAGGGCCCGACGAGCAGCACTTC
CANSQGAGGPDEQHF
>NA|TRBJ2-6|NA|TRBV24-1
TGTGCCACCAGTGGGTCAGGCAGATTCTCTGGGGCCAACGTCCTGACTTTC
CATSGSGRFSGANVLTF
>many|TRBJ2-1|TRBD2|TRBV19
TGTGCCAGTAGAGGTGGAGCGGGAAATGAGCAGTTCTTC
CASRGGAGNEQFF
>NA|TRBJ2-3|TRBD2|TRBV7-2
TGTGCCAGCAGCTTAGTCGCGCTAGCGGGGGGGTTCACAGATACGCAGTATTTT
CASSLVALAGGFTDTQYF